Below, 26 T cell receptor beta chains from the same sample are listed, as sequenced in a study of response to subunit inactivated influenza vaccine. Each CDR3 protein is one row after TCRdb ran MiXCR on the RT-PCR reads. The sample holds approximately 500,000 distinct CDR3 sequences; over 10% are singletons and the top ten take 13%. Sample: PBMCs from blood, taken 45 days after vaccination. The receptors stem from a man aged 45 to 65 who received an inactivated influenza vaccine.

This clonotype appeared once. CDR3 DNA sequence: TGCGCCAGCAGCCAAACGGACCGACGGGATACGCAGTATTTT. Amino acid sequence: CASSQTDRRDTQYF. The rearrangement links TRBV4-3 to TRBJ2-3; D gene ambiguous. With 2 bases removed from V and 6 bases from J, the gap between germline ends came to 12 bases. CDR3 length: 14 amino acids. In germline, CDR1 is LGHNA, CDR2 YSLEER.

The chain carries TRBV28 and TRBJ2-5, with TRBD2 matching 9 bases. CDR1 is MDHEN, CDR2 SYDVKM, per germline. The V segment lost 3 bases and the J segment 5 bases; nucleotides outside the gene matches: 10. This CDR3 has 16 residues. CDR3 in amino acids: CASSFGSGGIGETQYF. The CDR3 DNA follows: TGTGCCAGCAGTTTCGGTAGCGGGGGCATCGGGGAGACCCAGTACTTC.

This clonotype appeared many times. This chain uses TRBV24-1 with TRBJ2-3, with 8 positions matching TRBD2. V lost 4 bases, J lost 1 base, and 3 bases stayed unmatched. The CDR3 has 15 residues. Germline values: CDR1 KGHDR, CDR2 SFDVKD. This CDR3 reads CATSEVTSGTDTQYF. In nucleotides, the CDR3 is TGTGCCACCAGTGAGGTGACTAGCGGCACAGATACGCAGTATTTT.

This clonotype was recorded at least ten times. V gene TRBV12-3 or TRBV12-4 combines with J gene TRBJ2-1; tentatively, D is TRBD2 (5 bases). Trimming took 6 bases from V and 2 from J, leaving 17 bases between them. The CDR3 runs 16 residues. The CDR3 here is CASRALSGAAYNEQFF. The CDR3 DNA reads TGTGCCAGCAGAGCCCTTTCCGGAGCGGCCTACAATGAGCAGTTCTTC.

The rearrangement uses TRBV20-1 and TRBJ2-5; 9 bases are a match to TRBD1. Germline trimming cut 5 bases from V and 7 bases from J; bases unmatched to any gene: 14. The CDR3 covers 15 residues. Germline CDR1 is DFQATT and CDR2 is SNEGSKA (reference sequence). CDR3 nucleotide sequence: TGCAGTGCTGGTCGGGACAGGGCTCTAAGGGGGACCCAGTACTTC. Protein: CSAGRDRALRGTQYF.

This clonotype was recorded many times. J is TRBJ2-3 and V is TRBV20-1, with 9 bases identical to TRBD1. The CDR3 runs 14 residues. CDR1 and CDR2 (germline): DFQATT, SNEGSKA (reference sequence). J gave up 3 bases and V 1 base, and 2 bases lay outside the gene matches. The CDR3 reads CSARGDRVTDTQYF. The CDR3 coding sequence is TGCAGTGCTAGAGGGGACAGGGTTACAGATACGCAGTATTTT.

This clonotype was seen a handful of times. The V call is TRBV6-2 or TRBV6-3, the J call TRBJ1-1, with D possibly TRBD1 on 6 matching bases. This CDR3 contains 13 residues. Trimming cost V 8 bases and J 8 bases, with 18 bases left between them. Germline CDR1 and CDR2: MNHEY and SVGEGT. DNA for the CDR3: TGTGCCAGCGGCCTGGGGGTAGGGACAGAAGCTTTCTTT. Amino acids: CASGLGVGTEAFF.

This clonotype was seen at least ten times. The chain has TRBV11-2 and TRBJ2-7, with a weak D call TRBD2 (6 bases). The CDR3 has 18 residues. Trimming took off 2 bases at V and 3 bases at J, with 23 bases between the two ends. CDR1 is SGHAT, CDR2 FQNNGV, per germline. CDR3 bases: TGTGCCAGCAGCTTACCCCCTCTCCTAGCGCGTATTAACTACGAGCAGTACTTC. This gives the protein CASSLPPLLARINYEQYF.

This clonotype appeared a few times. The chain links TRBV6-1 to TRBJ1-5; a weak D match, TRBD1 (6 bases). Germline V gene lookup returns CDR1 MNHNS and CDR2 SASEGT. Trimming stripped 8 bases from V and 1 base from J, with 15 bases between. This CDR3 has 15 residues. The CDR3 DNA is TGTGCCAGCCGCCATAACAGGGAAAGCAATCAGCCCCAGCATTTT. This codes for CASRHNRESNQPQHF.

This clonotype was picked up many times. This chain joins TRBV7-6 and TRBJ2-1, with D tentatively TRBD2 (5 bases). Germline CDR1 and CDR2: SGHVS and FNYEAQ. The ends were cut back, 8 bases at V and 4 bases at J, with 12 bases in the middle. This CDR3 has 13 amino acids. The CDR3 region has the DNA TGTGCCAGCGGAAGAGGGTTGTACAATGAGCAGTTCTTC. The encoded protein is CASGRGLYNEQFF.

This clonotype turned up a few times. The V gene is TRBV5-1, the J gene TRBJ2-2, with 8 bases matching TRBD1. V shed 4 bases and J 7 bases; nucleotides not matched to a gene: 6. CDR1 is SGHRS and CDR2 is YFSETQ in the germline V gene. The CDR3 consists of 14 residues. CDR3 nucleotide sequence: TGCGCCAGCAGCCTCGGACAGGGCGGCGGGGAGCTGTTTTTT. Amino acid sequence: CASSLGQGGGELFF.

This clonotype was detected only a few times. The genes are TRBV12-3 or TRBV12-4 and TRBJ1-4, with D uncertain. CDR3 length: 14 amino acids. V was trimmed by 5 bases and J by 10 bases, leaving 17 bases between them. The CDR3 sequence is CASSPPFKGGKLFF. DNA for the CDR3: TGTGCCAGCAGTCCCCCGTTCAAGGGTGGAAAACTGTTTTTT.

V is TRBV6-1 and J is TRBJ1-5; D might be TRBD1 (5 bases). Trimming pared 6 bases from V and 11 bases from J, leaving 17 bases between. In germline, CDR1 is MNHNS, CDR2 SASEGT. This CDR3 spans 13 amino acids. Here the CDR3 reads CASSPRDGGAQHF. The CDR3 DNA sequence: TGTGCCAGCAGCCCCAGGGACGGCGGGGCCCAGCATTTT.

This clonotype came up a few times. The genes are TRBV15 and TRBJ2-7; 8 nucleotides match TRBD1. The CDR3 covers 16 residues. Germline values: CDR1 LNHNV, CDR2 YYDKDF (reference sequence). Unmatched junction bases numbered 8, after V lost 4 bases and J lost 0 bases. The CDR3 region has the DNA TGTGCCACCAGCAAAATAGGACAGGGATCCTCCTACGAGCAGTACTTC. The encoded protein is CATSKIGQGSSYEQYF.

In this sample, this clonotype turned up a few times. This chain joins TRBV10-3 and TRBJ2-7, with TRBD1 matching over 7 bases. This CDR3 is 17 amino acids long. V trimming: 0 bases; J trimming: 3 bases; junction bases outside the gene matches: 11. Germline V CDR1 and CDR2: ENHRY, SYGVKD. The CDR3 loop is CAISESGQEDTLYEQYF. As DNA, the CDR3 is TGTGCCATCAGTGAGTCTGGACAGGAGGACACCCTCTACGAGCAGTACTTC.

The chain couples TRBV29-1 to TRBJ2-5, with D possibly TRBD2 on 6 matching bases. This CDR3 spans 13 amino acids. V lost 3 bases to trimming and J lost 5 bases, with 13 bases between them. Germline CDR1 and CDR2: SQVTM and ANQGSEA. The CDR3 nucleotides read TGCAGCGTTGAGGACAACCGGGGGGAGACCCAGTACTTC. Its translation is CSVEDNRGETQYF.

The V and J genes are TRBV5-1 and TRBJ1-2; D gene unclear. CDR3 length: 19 residues. The germline V gene encodes CDR1 SGHRS and CDR2 YFSETQ. The germline V and J ends were trimmed by 4 bases and 2 bases, with 27 bases remaining between them. The CDR3 here is CASSMAAGKTLYGNYGYTF. The CDR3 coding sequence is TGCGCCAGCAGCATGGCCGCTGGGAAAACGCTTTATGGGAACTATGGCTACACCTTC.

This clonotype was counted once. The chain recombines TRBV6-2 or TRBV6-3 with TRBJ1-1, with a tentative D call TRBD1 (6 bases). Deletions cut 7 bases from V and 1 base from J, with 19 bases between. There are 16 residues in the CDR3. Germline lookup yields CDR1 MNHEY and CDR2 SVGEGT. CDR3 loop: CASTASPGGRNTEAFF. In DNA, the CDR3 is TGTGCCAGCACCGCATCCCCCGGGGGGCGGAACACTGAAGCTTTCTTT.

This clonotype was seen a handful of times. The chain has TRBV29-1 and TRBJ2-1; D call uncertain. Germline CDR1 SQVTM, CDR2 ANQGSEA. V was cut by 4 bases and J by 2 bases, with 12 bases left in between. CDR3 size: 14 residues. For the CDR3, the DNA is TGCAGCGTTGGCCGGGTCTTAACCTACAATGAGCAGTTCTTC. This gives the protein CSVGRVLTYNEQFF.

The rearrangement uses TRBV20-1 and TRBJ1-2; 7 bases fit TRBD1. The ends lost 2 bases at V and 4 bases at J; junction bases unmatched: 7. This CDR3 spans 14 amino acids. Germline CDR1 DFQATT, CDR2 SNEGSKA (reference sequence). As DNA, the CDR3 is TGCAGTGCTAGATGGGACAGTAAGAGCTATGGCTACACCTTC. It encodes CSARWDSKSYGYTF.

This clonotype showed up just a few times. This chain connects TRBV5-1 to TRBJ2-5; the match to TRBD2 covers 8 bases. The CDR3 contains 16 residues. V gave up 6 bases and J gave up 2 bases; unmatched junction bases: 12. Germline V CDR1 and CDR2: SGHRS, YFSETQ. Here the CDR3 DNA reads TGCGCCAGCAACTCAAAGGGGCCTAGCGGGCAAGAGACCCAGTACTTC. This sequence encodes CASNSKGPSGQETQYF.

The chain employs TRBV20-1 and TRBJ2-1; possibly TRBD2 for D (6 bases). The CDR3 totals 13 residues. Between the trimmed V and J ends, which lost 3 bases and 8 bases, there was a span of 14 bases. Germline assignment: CDR1 DFQATT and CDR2 SNEGSKA (reference sequence). The DNA of the CDR3 is TGCAGTGCTAGGGACCCTGGGAGGTATGAGCAGTTCTTC. Encoded protein: CSARDPGRYEQFF.

This clonotype was counted only a few times. This sequence joins TRBV28 and TRBJ2-7, with no clear D. The CDR3 contains 12 residues. Trimming cost V 2 bases and J 7 bases, with 9 bases left between them. Looked up from germline, CDR1 is MDHEN and CDR2 is SYDVKM. In DNA, the CDR3 is TGTGCCAGCAGTTTACCCCAATTGGAGCAGTACTTC. It yields the protein CASSLPQLEQYF.

V and J are TRBV12-3 or TRBV12-4 and TRBJ1-1; 8 positions match TRBD1. The V gene end was trimmed by 7 bases and the J gene end by 8 bases; junction bases not matched to a gene: 6. CDR3 length equals 12 residues. The CDR3 sequence: CASTGTGEEAFF. The CDR3 coding sequence is TGTGCCAGCACCGGGACAGGAGAGGAAGCTTTCTTT.

This clonotype was seen a few times. J is TRBJ1-5 and V is TRBV20-1; tentative D call: TRBD1 (5 bases). Germline V lookup: CDR1 DFQATT, CDR2 SNEGSKA (reference sequence). V shed 6 bases and J shed 1 base, with 13 bases lying between them. The CDR3 is made up of 14 amino acids. CDR3 protein: CSATSRDSNQPQHF. CDR3 coding DNA: TGCAGTGCCACCTCCCGGGACAGCAATCAGCCCCAGCATTTT.

This clonotype was seen at least ten times. V is TRBV20-1 and J is TRBJ2-5; D is uncertain. The germline gives CDR1 DFQATT, CDR2 SNEGSKA (reference sequence). The length of the CDR3 is 11 residues. V was shortened by 6 bases and J by 5 bases, with 10 bases between the two germline ends. CDR3 in DNA: TGCAGTGCGTCTGGTCGGGAGACCCAGTACTTC. Encoded protein: CSASGRETQYF.